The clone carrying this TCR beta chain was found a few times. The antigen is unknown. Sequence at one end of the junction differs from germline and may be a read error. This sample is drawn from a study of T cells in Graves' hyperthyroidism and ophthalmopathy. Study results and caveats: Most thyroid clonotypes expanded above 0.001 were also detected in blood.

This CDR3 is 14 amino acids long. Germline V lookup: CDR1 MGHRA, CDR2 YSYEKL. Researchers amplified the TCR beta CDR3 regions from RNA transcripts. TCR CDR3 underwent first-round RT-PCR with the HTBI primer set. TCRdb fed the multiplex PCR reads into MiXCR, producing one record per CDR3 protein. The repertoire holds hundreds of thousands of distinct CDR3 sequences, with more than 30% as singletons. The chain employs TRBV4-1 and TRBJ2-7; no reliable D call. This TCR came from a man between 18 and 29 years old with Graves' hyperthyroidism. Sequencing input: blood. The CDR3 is CASSQEPFSYEQYF. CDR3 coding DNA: TGTGCCAGCAGCCAAGAACCTTTCTCCTACGAGCAGTACTTC.